The T cell receptor beta chain described here comes from a study of neurological immune-mediated disorders. Overall study findings and caveats: When the repertoires were grouped phylogenetically, those of 18 of the 34 multiple sclerosis patients came together in a single cluster of related CDR3 sequences, which points to a possible repertoire-level signature.

The germline V and J ends were trimmed by 0 bases and 1 base, with 13 bases remaining between them. CDR3 size: 17 residues. Germline V lookup: CDR1 LGHDT, CDR2 YNNKEL (reference sequence). This clonotype appeared many times. Its target is unknown. Preparation of the unsorted libraries drew on 2 million PBMCs stored at -80 C. The authors made cDNA by 5'RACE with 10-nucleotide random UMIs. Sequencing of 15-18 subjects in each run yielded over 200 million TCR-beta sequences. Using its own MiXCR run on the 5' RACE reads, TCRdb lists one record per CDR3 protein. Counted here are 80,000 to 85,000 distinct CDR3 sequences, roughly 2.6% occurring once; the ten biggest clones make up 0.9% to 1.4%.

The material sequenced was PBMCs. This receptor was identified in a woman under 40 with multiple sclerosis. The gene calls are TRBV3-1 and TRBJ2-4; unclear D gene. CDR3 nucleotide sequence: TGTGCCAGCAGCCAAGATATTGTCGGTTTCGCCAAAAACATTCAGTACTTC. It encodes CASSQDIVGFAKNIQYF.